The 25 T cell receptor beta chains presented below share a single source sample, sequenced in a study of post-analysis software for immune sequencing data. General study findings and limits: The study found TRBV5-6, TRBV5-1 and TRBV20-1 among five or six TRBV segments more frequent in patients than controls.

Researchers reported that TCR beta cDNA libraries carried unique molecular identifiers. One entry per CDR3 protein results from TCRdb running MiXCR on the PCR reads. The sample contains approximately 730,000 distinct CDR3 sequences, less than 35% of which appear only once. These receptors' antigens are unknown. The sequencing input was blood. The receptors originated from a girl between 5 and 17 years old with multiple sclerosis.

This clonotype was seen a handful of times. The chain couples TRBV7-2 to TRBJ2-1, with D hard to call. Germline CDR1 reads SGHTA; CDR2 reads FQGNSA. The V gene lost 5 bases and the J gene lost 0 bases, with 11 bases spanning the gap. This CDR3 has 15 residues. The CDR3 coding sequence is TGTGCCAGCAGCCGTCTGTCCGACTCCTACAATGAGCAGTTCTTC. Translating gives CASSRLSDSYNEQFF.

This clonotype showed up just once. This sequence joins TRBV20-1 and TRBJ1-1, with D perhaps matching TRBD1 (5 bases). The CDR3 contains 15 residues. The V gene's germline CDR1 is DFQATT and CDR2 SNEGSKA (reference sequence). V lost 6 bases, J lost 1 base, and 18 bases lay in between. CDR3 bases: TGCAGTGCCAGCAGCTGGGGGGATGAGAACACTGAAGCTTTCTTT. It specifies CSASSWGDENTEAFF.

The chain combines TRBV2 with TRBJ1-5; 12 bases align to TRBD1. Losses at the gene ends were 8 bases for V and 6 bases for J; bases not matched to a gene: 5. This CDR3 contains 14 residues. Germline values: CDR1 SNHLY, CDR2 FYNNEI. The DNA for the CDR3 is TGTGCCAGCCCCGGGACAGGGGGCGGTCAGCCCCAGCATTTT. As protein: CASPGTGGGQPQHF.

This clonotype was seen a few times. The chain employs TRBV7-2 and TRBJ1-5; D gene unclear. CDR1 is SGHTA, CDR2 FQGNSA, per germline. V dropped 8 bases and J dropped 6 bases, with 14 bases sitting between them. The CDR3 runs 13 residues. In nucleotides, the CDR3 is TGTGCCAGCTGCGGGTCTTTCGGTCAGCCCCAGCATTTT. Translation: CASCGSFGQPQHF.

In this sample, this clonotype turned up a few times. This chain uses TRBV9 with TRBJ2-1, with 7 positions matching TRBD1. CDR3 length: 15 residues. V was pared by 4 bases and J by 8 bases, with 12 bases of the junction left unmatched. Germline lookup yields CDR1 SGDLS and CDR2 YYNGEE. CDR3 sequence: CASSLTGLGPHEQFF. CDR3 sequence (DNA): TGTGCCAGCAGCTTGACAGGGCTTGGCCCCCATGAGCAGTTCTTC. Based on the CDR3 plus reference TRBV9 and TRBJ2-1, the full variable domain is DSGVTQTPKHLITATGQRVTLRCSPRSGDLSVYWYQQSLDQGLQFLIQYYNGEERAKGNILERFSAQQFPDLHSELNLSSLELGDSALYFCASSLTGLGPHEQFFGPGTRLTVL.

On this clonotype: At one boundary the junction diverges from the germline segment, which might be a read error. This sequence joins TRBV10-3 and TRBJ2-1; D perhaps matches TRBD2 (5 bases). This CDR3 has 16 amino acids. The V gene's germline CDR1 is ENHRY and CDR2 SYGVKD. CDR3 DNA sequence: TGTACCATCAGTGATGGTCTAGGAGGAGCCTACAATGAGCAGTTCTTC. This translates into CTISDGLGGAYNEQFF.

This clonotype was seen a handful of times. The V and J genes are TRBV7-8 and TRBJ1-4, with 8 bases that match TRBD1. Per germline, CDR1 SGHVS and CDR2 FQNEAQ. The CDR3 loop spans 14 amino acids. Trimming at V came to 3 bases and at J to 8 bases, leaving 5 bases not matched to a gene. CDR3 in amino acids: CASSFDRGDEKLFF. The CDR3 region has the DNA TGTGCCAGCAGCTTCGACAGGGGTGACGAAAAACTGTTTTTT.

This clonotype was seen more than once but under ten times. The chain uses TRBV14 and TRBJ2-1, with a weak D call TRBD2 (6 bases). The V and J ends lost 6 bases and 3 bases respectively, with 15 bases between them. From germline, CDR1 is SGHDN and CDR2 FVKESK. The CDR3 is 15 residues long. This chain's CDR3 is CASSPIAAFYNEQFF. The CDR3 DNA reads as TGTGCCAGCAGTCCCATAGCGGCCTTCTACAATGAGCAGTTCTTC.

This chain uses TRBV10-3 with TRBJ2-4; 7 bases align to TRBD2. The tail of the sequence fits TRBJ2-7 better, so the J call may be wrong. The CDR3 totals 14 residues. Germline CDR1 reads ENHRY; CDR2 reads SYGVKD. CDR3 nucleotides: TGTGCCATCAGTGGGGGAGGGACCCCGGACGAGCAGTACTTC. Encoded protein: CAISGGGTPDEQYF.

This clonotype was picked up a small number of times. CDR3 nucleotide sequence: TGTGCCAGCAGTTTAGGGCAGGCGAGTGAGCAGTACTTC. Its translation is CASSLGQASEQYF. The chain combines TRBV27 with TRBJ2-7; D is ambiguous. The germline CDR1 and CDR2 sequences are MNHEY and SMNVEV (reference sequence). V lost 2 bases, J lost 7 bases, and 12 bases lay in between. The CDR3 loop spans 13 amino acids.

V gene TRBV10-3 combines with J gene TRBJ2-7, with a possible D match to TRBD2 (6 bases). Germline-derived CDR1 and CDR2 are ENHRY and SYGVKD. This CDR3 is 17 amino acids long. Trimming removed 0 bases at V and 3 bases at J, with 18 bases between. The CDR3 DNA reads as TGTGCCATCAGTGAGTCGAGACTCGCGGGGCAAGTCTACGAGCAGTACTTC. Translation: CAISESRLAGQVYEQYF.

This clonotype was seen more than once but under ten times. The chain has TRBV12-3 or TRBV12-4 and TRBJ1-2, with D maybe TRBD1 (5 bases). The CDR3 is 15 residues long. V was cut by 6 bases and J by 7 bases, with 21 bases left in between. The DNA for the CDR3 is TGTGCCAGCAGCACCACTTCCTACGGGGGAGGTGGCTACACCTTC. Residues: CASSTTSYGGGGYTF.

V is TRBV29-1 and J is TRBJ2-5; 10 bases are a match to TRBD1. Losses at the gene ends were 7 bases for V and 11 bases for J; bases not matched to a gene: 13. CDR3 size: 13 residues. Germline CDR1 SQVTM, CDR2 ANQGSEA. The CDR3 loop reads CSGGGTGADEQYF. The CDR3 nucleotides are TGCAGCGGCGGGGGGACAGGGGCCGATGAGCAGTACTTC. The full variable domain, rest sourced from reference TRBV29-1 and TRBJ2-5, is SAVISQKPSRDICQRGTSLTIQCQVDSQVTMMFWYRQQPGQSLTLIATANQGSEATYESGFVIDKFPISRPNLTFSTLTVSNMSPEDSSIYLCSGGGTGADEQYFGPGTRLLVL.

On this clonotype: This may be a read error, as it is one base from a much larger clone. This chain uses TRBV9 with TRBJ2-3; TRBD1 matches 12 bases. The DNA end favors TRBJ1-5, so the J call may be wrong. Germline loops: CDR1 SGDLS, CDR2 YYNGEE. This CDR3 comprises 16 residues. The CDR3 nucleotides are TGTGCCAGCAGCGTCGGGACAGGGGGCGTCGAGGGGACGCAGCATTTT. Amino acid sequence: CASSVGTGGVEGTQHF.

The CDR3 DNA follows: TGCGCCAGCAGCCAAGGATCGAATGAAAAACTGTTTTTT. Its protein is CASSQGSNEKLFF. This chain connects TRBV5-1 to TRBJ1-4, with unresolved D. This CDR3 has 13 amino acids. Trimming cost V 4 bases and J 5 bases, with 9 bases left between them. Germline assignment: CDR1 SGHRS and CDR2 YFSETQ.

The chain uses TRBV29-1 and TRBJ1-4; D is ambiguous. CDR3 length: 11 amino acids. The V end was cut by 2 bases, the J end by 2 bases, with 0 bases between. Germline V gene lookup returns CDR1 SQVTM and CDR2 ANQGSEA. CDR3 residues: CSVETNEKLFF. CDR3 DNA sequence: TGCAGCGTTGAAACTAATGAAAAACTGTTTTTT.

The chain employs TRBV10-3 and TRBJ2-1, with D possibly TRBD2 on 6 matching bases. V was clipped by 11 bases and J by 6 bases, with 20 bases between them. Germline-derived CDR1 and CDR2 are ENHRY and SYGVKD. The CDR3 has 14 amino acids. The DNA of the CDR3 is TGTGCCGTCACTGGCGGGATGATGGGCAATGAGCAGTTCTTC. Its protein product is CAVTGGMMGNEQFF.

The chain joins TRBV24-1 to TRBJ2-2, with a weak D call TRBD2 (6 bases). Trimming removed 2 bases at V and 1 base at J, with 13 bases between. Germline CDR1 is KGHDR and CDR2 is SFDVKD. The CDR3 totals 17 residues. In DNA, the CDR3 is TGTGCCACCAGTGATTGGTCGGGCGGGAAGAACACCGGGGAGCTGTTTTTT. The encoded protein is CATSDWSGGKNTGELFF.

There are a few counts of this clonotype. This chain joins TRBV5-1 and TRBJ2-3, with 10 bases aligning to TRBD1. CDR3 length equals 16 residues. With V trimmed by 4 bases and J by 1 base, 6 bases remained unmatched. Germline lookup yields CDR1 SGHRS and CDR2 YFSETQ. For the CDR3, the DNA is TGCGCCAGCAGCCCTCTGACAGGGGGCCGCACAGATACGCAGTATTTT. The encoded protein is CASSPLTGGRTDTQYF.

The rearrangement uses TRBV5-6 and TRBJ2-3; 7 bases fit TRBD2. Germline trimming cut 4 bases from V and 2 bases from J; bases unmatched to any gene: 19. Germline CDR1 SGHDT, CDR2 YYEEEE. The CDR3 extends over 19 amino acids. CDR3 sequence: CASSQSVRISGYHTDTQYF. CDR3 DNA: TGTGCCAGCAGCCAGTCTGTTAGGATTAGCGGGTACCACACAGATACGCAGTATTTT.

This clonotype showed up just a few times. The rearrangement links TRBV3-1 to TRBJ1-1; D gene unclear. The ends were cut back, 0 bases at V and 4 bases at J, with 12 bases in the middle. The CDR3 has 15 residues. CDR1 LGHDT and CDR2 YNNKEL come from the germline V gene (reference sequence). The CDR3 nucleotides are TGTGCCAGCAGCCAAGAAGGTATTTGGGCCACTGAAGCTTTCTTT. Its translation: CASSQEGIWATEAFF.

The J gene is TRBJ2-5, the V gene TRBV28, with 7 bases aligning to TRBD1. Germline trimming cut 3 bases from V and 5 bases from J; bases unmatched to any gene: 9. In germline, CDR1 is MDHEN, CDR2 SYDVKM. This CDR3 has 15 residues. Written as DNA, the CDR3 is TGTGCCAGCAGTTTGAGTGCAGGGGGTGTGGAGACCCAGTACTTC. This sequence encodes CASSLSAGGVETQYF.

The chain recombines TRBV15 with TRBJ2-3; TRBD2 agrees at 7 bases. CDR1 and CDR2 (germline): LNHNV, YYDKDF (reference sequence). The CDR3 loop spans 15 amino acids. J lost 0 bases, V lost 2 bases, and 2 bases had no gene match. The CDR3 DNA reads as TGTGCCACCAGCAGAAGCGGGACTAGCACAGATACGCAGTATTTT. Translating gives CATSRSGTSTDTQYF.

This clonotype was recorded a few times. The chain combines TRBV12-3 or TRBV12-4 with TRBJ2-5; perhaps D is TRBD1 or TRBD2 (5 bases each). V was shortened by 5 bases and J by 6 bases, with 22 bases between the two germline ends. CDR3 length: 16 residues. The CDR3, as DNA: TGTGCCAGCAGTACAAGGGCGGCGTTTACGGGGCAGACCCAGTACTTC. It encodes CASSTRAAFTGQTQYF.

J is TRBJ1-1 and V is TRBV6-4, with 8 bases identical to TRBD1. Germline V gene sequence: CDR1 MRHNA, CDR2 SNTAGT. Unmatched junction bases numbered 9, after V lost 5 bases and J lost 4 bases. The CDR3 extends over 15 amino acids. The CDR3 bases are TGTGCCAGCAGTTCACAGGGGGGGTTAGGCACTGAAGCTTTCTTT. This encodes CASSSQGGLGTEAFF.